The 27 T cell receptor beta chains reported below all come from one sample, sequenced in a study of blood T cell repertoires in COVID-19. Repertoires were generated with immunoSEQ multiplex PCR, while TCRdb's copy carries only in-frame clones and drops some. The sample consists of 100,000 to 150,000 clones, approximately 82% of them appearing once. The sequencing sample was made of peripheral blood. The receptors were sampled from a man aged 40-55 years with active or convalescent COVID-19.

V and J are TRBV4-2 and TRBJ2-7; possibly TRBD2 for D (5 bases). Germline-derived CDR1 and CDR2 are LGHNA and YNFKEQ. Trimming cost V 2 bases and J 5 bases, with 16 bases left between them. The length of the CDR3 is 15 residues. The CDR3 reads CASSQYLASHDEQYF. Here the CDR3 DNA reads TGTGCCAGCAGCCAATATTTAGCGTCACACGACGAGCAGTACTTC.

CDR3 in DNA: TGTGCCAGCAGCTTTTTGGGCAGCTATTACGAGCAGTACTTC. It is translated as CASSFLGSYYEQYF. The rearrangement links TRBV7-8 to TRBJ2-7; D ambiguous. Germline assignment: CDR1 SGHVS and CDR2 FQNEAQ. This CDR3 has 14 residues. The V end was cut by 3 bases, the J end by 4 bases, with 13 bases between.

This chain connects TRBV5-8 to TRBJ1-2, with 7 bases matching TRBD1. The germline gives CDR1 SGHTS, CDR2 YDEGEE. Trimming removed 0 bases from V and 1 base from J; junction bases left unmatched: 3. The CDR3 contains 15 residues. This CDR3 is CASSLGQGVNYGYTF. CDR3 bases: TGTGCCAGCAGCTTGGGACAGGGTGTTAACTATGGCTACACCTTC.

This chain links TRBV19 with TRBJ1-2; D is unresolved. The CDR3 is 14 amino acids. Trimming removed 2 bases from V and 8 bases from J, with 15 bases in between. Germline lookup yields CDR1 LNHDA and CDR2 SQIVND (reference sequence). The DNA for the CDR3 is TGTGCCAGTAGTATACCTGTTCCCGGGTGGGGCTACACCTTC. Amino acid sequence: CASSIPVPGWGYTF. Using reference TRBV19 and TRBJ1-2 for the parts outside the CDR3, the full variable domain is DGGITQSPKYLFRKEGQNVTLSCEQNLNHDAMYWYRQDPGQGLRLIYYSQIVNDFQKGDIAEGYSVSREKKESFPLTVTSAQKNPTAFYLCASSIPVPGWGYTFGSGTRLTVV.

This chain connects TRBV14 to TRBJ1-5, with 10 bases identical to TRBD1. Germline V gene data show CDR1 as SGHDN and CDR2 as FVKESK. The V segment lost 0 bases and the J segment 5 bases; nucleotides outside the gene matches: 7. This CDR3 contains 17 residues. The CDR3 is CASSQDGFGTGDQPQHF. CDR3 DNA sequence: TGTGCCAGCAGCCAAGATGGTTTCGGGACAGGGGATCAGCCCCAGCATTTT.

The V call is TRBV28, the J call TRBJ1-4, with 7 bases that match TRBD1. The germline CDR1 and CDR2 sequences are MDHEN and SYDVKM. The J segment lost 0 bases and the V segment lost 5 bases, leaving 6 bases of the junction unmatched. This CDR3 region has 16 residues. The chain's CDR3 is CASSPTGVATNEKLFF. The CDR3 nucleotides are TGTGCCAGCAGTCCCACAGGGGTTGCAACTAATGAAAAACTGTTTTTT.

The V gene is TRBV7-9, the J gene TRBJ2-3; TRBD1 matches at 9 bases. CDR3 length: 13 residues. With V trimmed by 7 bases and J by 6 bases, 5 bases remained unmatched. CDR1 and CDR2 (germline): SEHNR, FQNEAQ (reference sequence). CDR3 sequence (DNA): TGTGCCAGCAAGGGACAGGGCCTGGATACGCAGTATTTT. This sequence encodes CASKGQGLDTQYF.

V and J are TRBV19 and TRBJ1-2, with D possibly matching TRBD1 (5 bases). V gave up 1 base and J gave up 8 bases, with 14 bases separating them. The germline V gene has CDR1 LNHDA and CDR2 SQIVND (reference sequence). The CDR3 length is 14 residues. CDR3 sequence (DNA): TGTGCCAGTAGTATAGGGGGAGGGACCCCCGGCTACACCTTC. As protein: CASSIGGGTPGYTF.

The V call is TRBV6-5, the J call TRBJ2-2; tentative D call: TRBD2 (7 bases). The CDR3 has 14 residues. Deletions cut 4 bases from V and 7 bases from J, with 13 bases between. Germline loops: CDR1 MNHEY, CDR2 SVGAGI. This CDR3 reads CASSSPGEGGELFF. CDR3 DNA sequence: TGTGCCAGCAGTTCCCCAGGGGAGGGCGGGGAGCTGTTTTTT.

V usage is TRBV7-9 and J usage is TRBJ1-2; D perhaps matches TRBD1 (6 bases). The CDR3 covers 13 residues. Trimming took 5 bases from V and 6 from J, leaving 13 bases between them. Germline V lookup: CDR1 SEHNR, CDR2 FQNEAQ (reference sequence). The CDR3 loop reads CASSPTGPNGYTF. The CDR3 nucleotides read TGTGCCAGCAGCCCGACAGGCCCGAATGGCTACACCTTC.

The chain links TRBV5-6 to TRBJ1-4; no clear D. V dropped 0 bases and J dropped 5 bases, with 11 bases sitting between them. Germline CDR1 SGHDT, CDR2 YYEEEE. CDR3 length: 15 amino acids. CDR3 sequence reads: CASSLVGRLNEKLFF. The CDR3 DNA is TGTGCCAGCAGCTTGGTAGGGAGGCTAAATGAAAAACTGTTTTTT.

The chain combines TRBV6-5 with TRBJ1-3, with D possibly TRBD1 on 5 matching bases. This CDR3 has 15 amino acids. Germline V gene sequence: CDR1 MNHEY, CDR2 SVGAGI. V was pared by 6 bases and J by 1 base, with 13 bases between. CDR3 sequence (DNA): TGTGCCAGCAGGGGCTCAGGGCGGTCTGGAAACACCATATATTTT. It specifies CASRGSGRSGNTIYF.

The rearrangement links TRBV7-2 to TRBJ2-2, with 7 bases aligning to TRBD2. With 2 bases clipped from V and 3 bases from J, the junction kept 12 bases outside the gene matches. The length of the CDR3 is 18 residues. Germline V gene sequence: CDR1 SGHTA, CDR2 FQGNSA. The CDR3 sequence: CASSLHQRDWKYTGELFF. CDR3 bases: TGTGCCAGCAGCTTACATCAGCGGGACTGGAAGTACACCGGGGAGCTGTTTTTT.

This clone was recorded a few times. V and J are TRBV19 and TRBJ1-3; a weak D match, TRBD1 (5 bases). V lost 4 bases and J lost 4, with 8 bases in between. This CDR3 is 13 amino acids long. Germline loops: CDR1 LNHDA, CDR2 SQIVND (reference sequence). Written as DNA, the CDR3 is TGTGCCAGTAGTACAGGGTTCGGAAACACCATATATTTT. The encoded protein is CASSTGFGNTIYF.

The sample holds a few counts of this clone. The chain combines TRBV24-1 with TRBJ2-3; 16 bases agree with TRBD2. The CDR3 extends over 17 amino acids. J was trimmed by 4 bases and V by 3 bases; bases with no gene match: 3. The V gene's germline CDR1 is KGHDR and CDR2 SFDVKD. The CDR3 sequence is CATSDGTSGGAADTQYF. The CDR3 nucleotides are TGTGCCACCAGTGATGGGACTAGCGGGGGGGCTGCAGATACGCAGTATTTT.

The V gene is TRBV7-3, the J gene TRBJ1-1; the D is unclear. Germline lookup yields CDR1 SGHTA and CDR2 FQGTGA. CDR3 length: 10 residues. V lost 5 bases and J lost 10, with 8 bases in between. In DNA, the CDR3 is TGTGCCAGCAGCCCGAGCACAGCTTTCTTT. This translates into CASSPSTAFF.

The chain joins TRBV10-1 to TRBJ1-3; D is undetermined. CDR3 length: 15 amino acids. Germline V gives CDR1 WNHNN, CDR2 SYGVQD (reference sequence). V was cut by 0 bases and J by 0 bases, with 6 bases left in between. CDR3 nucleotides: TGCGCCAGCAGTGAGTCCCACGGCTCTGGAAACACCATATATTTT. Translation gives CASSESHGSGNTIYF.

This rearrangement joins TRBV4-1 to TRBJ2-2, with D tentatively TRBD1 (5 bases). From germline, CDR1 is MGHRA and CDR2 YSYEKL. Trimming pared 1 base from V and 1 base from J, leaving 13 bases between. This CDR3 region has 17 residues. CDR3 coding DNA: TGCGCCAGCAGCCAAGCACAGGCTGGCGGGAACACCGGGGAGCTGTTTTTT. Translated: CASSQAQAGGNTGELFF.

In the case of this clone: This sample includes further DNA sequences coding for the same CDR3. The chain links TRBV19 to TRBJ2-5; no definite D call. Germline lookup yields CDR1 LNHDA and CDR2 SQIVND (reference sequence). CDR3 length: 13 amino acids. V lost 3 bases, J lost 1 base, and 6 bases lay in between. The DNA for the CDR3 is TGTGCCAGTAGTATTGGCCTCCAAGAGACCCAGTACTTC. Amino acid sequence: CASSIGLQETQYF. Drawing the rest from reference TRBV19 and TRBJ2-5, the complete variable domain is DGGITQSPKYLFRKEGQNVTLSCEQNLNHDAMYWYRQDPGQGLRLIYYSQIVNDFQKGDIAEGYSVSREKKESFPLTVTSAQKNPTAFYLCASSIGLQETQYFGPGTRLLVL.

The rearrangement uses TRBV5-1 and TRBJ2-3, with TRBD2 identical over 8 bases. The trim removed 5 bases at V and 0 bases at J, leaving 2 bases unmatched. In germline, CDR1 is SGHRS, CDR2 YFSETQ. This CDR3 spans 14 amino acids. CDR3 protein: CASSSGASTDTQYF. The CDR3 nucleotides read TGCGCCAGCAGTAGCGGGGCCAGCACAGATACGCAGTATTTT.

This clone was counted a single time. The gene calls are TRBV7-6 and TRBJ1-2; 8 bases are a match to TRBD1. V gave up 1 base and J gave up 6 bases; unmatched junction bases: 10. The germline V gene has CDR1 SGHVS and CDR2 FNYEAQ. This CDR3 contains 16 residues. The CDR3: CASSLGEGQGADGYTF. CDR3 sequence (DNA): TGTGCCAGCAGCTTAGGGGAGGGGCAGGGGGCAGATGGCTACACCTTC.

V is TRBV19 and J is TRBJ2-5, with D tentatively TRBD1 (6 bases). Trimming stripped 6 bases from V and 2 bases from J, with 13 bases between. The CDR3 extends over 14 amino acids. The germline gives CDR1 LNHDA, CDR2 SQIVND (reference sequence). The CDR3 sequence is CASSPQGSQETQYF. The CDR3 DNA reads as TGTGCCAGTAGCCCGCAGGGGTCGCAAGAGACCCAGTACTTC. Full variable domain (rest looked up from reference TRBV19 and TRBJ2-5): DGGITQSPKYLFRKEGQNVTLSCEQNLNHDAMYWYRQDPGQGLRLIYYSQIVNDFQKGDIAEGYSVSREKKESFPLTVTSAQKNPTAFYLCASSPQGSQETQYFGPGTRLLVL.

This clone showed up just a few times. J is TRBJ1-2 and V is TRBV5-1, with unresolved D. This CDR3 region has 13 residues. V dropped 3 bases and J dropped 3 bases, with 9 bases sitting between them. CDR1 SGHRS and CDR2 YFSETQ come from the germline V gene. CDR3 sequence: CASSSTVDYGYTF. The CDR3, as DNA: TGCGCCAGCAGCTCCACAGTCGACTATGGCTACACCTTC.

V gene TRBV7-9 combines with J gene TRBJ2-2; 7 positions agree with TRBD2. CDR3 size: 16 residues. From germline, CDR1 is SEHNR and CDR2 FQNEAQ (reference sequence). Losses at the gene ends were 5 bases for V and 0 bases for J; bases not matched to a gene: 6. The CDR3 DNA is TGTGCCAGCAGCCCAATAGCGGGCGCGAACACCGGGGAGCTGTTTTTT. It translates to CASSPIAGANTGELFF.

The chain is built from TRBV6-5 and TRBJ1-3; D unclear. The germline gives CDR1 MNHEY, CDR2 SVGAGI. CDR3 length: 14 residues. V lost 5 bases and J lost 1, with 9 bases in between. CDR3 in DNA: TGTGCCAGCAGTCTACCCGGTTCTGGAAACACCATATATTTT. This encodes CASSLPGSGNTIYF.

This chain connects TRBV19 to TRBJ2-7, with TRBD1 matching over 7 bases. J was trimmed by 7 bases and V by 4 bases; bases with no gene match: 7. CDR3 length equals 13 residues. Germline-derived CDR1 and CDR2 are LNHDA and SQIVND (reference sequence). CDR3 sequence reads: CASSTDRVVEQYF. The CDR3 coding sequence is TGTGCCAGTAGTACCGACAGGGTCGTTGAGCAGTACTTC.

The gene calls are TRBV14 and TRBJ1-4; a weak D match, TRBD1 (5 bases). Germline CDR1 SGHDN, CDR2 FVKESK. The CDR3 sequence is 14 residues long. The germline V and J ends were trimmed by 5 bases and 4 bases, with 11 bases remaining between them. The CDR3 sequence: CASSAPGGNEKLFF. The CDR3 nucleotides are TGTGCCAGCAGCGCCCCGGGGGGTAATGAAAAACTGTTTTTT. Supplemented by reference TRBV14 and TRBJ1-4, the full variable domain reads EAGVTQFPSHSVIEKGQTVTLRCDPISGHDNLYWYRRVMGKEIKFLLHFVKESKQDESGMPNNRFLAERTGGTYSTLKVQPAELEDSGVYFCASSAPGGNEKLFFGSGTQLSVL.